This is a list of T cell receptor beta chains from one sample in a study of T cells in tumors after PD-1 blockade. Produced via immunoSEQ multiplex PCR; TCRdb's table is partial and in-frame only. The sample has roughly 25,000 clones; about 82% are singletons. Sequenced here: PBMCs, sampled after anti-PD-1 treatment. These receptors were taken from a human donor with basal cell carcinoma. Both conserved end residues are part of each CDR3. Each record gives: J gene, clone size, D gene, CDR3 length, V gene, CDR3 DNA, CDR3 protein. A D gene is named only where the DNA matches it firmly. Some rows have no size entry. The others give once, few or many, or a class for an expanded clone.

j_call: TRBJ1-1
clone_size: once
d_call: -
cdr3_length: 13
v_call: TRBV6-4
cdr3_nt: TGTGCCAGCAGGGAGGGGCCGAACACTGAAGCTTTCTTT
cdr3_aa: CASREGPNTEAFF

j_call: TRBJ2-5
clone_size: -
d_call: TRBD1
cdr3_length: 16
v_call: TRBV28
cdr3_nt: TGTGCCAGCAGACGACCGGCTGGACAGGGAAGCGAGACCCAGTACTTC
cdr3_aa: CASRRPAGQGSETQYF

j_call: TRBJ1-1
clone_size: -
d_call: -
cdr3_length: 13
v_call: TRBV3-1/TRBV3-2
cdr3_nt: TGTGCCAGCAGCCAAGCAGAGGCAGGGCCAGCTTTCTTT
cdr3_aa: CASSQAEAGPAFF

j_call: TRBJ2-5
clone_size: -
d_call: -
cdr3_length: 14
v_call: TRBV6-5
cdr3_nt: TGTGCCAGCAGTTCCTGGGGCAGGTTCGAGACCCAGTACTTC
cdr3_aa: CASSSWGRFETQYF

j_call: TRBJ2-7
clone_size: -
d_call: -
cdr3_length: 13
v_call: TRBV29-1
cdr3_nt: TGCAGCGTTTGGGCGGGGAGCTCCTACGAGCAGTACTTC
cdr3_aa: CSVWAGSSYEQYF

j_call: TRBJ2-2
clone_size: few
d_call: -
cdr3_length: 14
v_call: TRBV5-8
cdr3_nt: TGTGCCAGCAGCTTGGGCCAGAGGGCCGGGGAGCTGTTTTTT
cdr3_aa: CASSLGQRAGELFF

j_call: TRBJ2-1
clone_size: -
d_call: TRBD2
cdr3_length: 16
v_call: TRBV2
cdr3_nt: TGTGCCAGCAGGCCCCGGGGGGTTTTTTCCTACAATGAGCAGTTCTTC
cdr3_aa: CASRPRGVFSYNEQFF

j_call: TRBJ1-5
clone_size: -
d_call: -
cdr3_length: 14
v_call: TRBV7-9
cdr3_nt: TGTGCCAGCAGCGGCGCCAGGGTTGGACAGCCCCAGCATTTT
cdr3_aa: CASSGARVGQPQHF

j_call: TRBJ2-5
clone_size: -
d_call: -
cdr3_length: 12
v_call: TRBV6-5
cdr3_nt: TGTGCCAGCAGGGACGGACGTGAGACCCAGTACTTC
cdr3_aa: CASRDGRETQYF

j_call: TRBJ2-7
clone_size: -
d_call: TRBD1
cdr3_length: 13
v_call: TRBV3-1/TRBV3-2
cdr3_nt: TGTGCCAGCAGCCGCCGGACAGGGGGCGAGCAGTACTTC
cdr3_aa: CASSRRTGGEQYF

j_call: TRBJ2-7
clone_size: -
d_call: -
cdr3_length: 14
v_call: TRBV5-1
cdr3_nt: TGCGCCAGCAGCTTGGTTACCGGGGCCCACGAGCAGTACTTC
cdr3_aa: CASSLVTGAHEQYF

j_call: TRBJ1-5
clone_size: -
d_call: -
cdr3_length: 18
v_call: TRBV7-2
cdr3_nt: TGTGCCAGCAGCCTTCTGGGGGTAAGAAGTCAAAGCAATCAGCCCCAGCATTTT
cdr3_aa: CASSLLGVRSQSNQPQHF

j_call: TRBJ2-5
clone_size: -
d_call: TRBD2
cdr3_length: 18
v_call: TRBV11-3
cdr3_nt: TGTGCCAGCAGCTTGGGGGAATGGCTAGCGGGGAGCAAAGAGACCCAGTACTTC
cdr3_aa: CASSLGEWLAGSKETQYF

j_call: TRBJ1-2
clone_size: -
d_call: TRBD1
cdr3_length: 14
v_call: TRBV2
cdr3_nt: TGTGCCAGCAGTTTTGGTGGGACAGGGGCTGGCTACACCTTC
cdr3_aa: CASSFGGTGAGYTF

j_call: TRBJ1-3
clone_size: -
d_call: TRBD1
cdr3_length: 12
v_call: TRBV12-3/TRBV12-4
cdr3_nt: TGTGCCAGCGGGGACAGCGGAAACACCATATATTTT
cdr3_aa: CASGDSGNTIYF

j_call: TRBJ2-1
clone_size: -
d_call: -
cdr3_length: 13
v_call: TRBV15
cdr3_nt: TGTGCCACCAGCAGAGATCCCGGGACTGAGCAGTTCTTC
cdr3_aa: CATSRDPGTEQFF

j_call: TRBJ1-5
clone_size: -
d_call: -
cdr3_length: 17
v_call: TRBV2
cdr3_nt: TGTGCCAGCAGTTCCCTGGGAGGACGGAATAGCAATCAGCCCCAGCATTTT
cdr3_aa: CASSSLGGRNSNQPQHF

j_call: TRBJ1-1
clone_size: -
d_call: TRBD1
cdr3_length: 12
v_call: TRBV5-1
cdr3_nt: TGCGCCAGCAGCTGGGACAGGTTTGAAGCTTTCTTT
cdr3_aa: CASSWDRFEAFF

j_call: TRBJ1-1
clone_size: -
d_call: TRBD1
cdr3_length: 18
v_call: TRBV4-1
cdr3_nt: TGCGCCAGCAGCCAGTCCCGACAGGGGGCCCCGGGGAACACTGAAGCTTTCTTT
cdr3_aa: CASSQSRQGAPGNTEAFF

j_call: TRBJ1-2
clone_size: -
d_call: -
cdr3_length: 14
v_call: TRBV6-5
cdr3_nt: TGTGCCAGCAGTTACGAGGCACAGGGTAGGGGCTACACCTTC
cdr3_aa: CASSYEAQGRGYTF

j_call: TRBJ2-3
clone_size: -
d_call: -
cdr3_length: 15
v_call: TRBV14
cdr3_nt: TGTGCCAGCAGCCAAGCGGGAGCCTACACAGATACGCAGTATTTT
cdr3_aa: CASSQAGAYTDTQYF

j_call: TRBJ2-5
clone_size: -
d_call: -
cdr3_length: 14
v_call: TRBV3-1/TRBV3-2
cdr3_nt: TGTGCCAGCAGCCTACCGGGCAACCAAGAGACCCAGTACTTC
cdr3_aa: CASSLPGNQETQYF

j_call: TRBJ2-5
clone_size: -
d_call: -
cdr3_length: 15
v_call: TRBV24-1
cdr3_nt: TGTGCCACCAGTGATCAGGGGCCGGGGAGGGAGACCCAGTACTTC
cdr3_aa: CATSDQGPGRETQYF

j_call: TRBJ1-3
clone_size: once
d_call: -
cdr3_length: 15
v_call: TRBV16
cdr3_nt: TGTGCCAGCAGCCAATCATCTGTCTCTGGAAACACCATATATTTT
cdr3_aa: CASSQSSVSGNTIYF

j_call: TRBJ2-7
clone_size: -
d_call: -
cdr3_length: 15
v_call: TRBV6-6
cdr3_nt: TGTGCCAGCAGTTCCGGTTCCAGGAGCTCCTACGAGCAGTACTTC
cdr3_aa: CASSSGSRSSYEQYF

j_call: TRBJ1-6
clone_size: -
d_call: -
cdr3_length: 13
v_call: TRBV19
cdr3_nt: TGTGCCAGTAGTACAGGGAACGGTTCACCCCTCCACTTT
cdr3_aa: CASSTGNGSPLHF

j_call: TRBJ2-7
clone_size: -
d_call: -
cdr3_length: 14
v_call: TRBV25-1
cdr3_nt: TGTGCCAGCAGAGGCAGGGCGGACTCCTACGAGCAGTACTTC
cdr3_aa: CASRGRADSYEQYF

j_call: TRBJ2-1
clone_size: -
d_call: -
cdr3_length: 13
v_call: TRBV3-1/TRBV3-2
cdr3_nt: TGTGCCAGCAGCCAAGTGGGGGGGGGCGAGCAGTTCTTC
cdr3_aa: CASSQVGGGEQFF

j_call: TRBJ2-7
clone_size: few
d_call: TRBD1
cdr3_length: 16
v_call: TRBV6-5
cdr3_nt: TGTGCCAGCAGTTACTCCAGGACAGGGGGCCTTGTCGAGCAGTACTTC
cdr3_aa: CASSYSRTGGLVEQYF

j_call: TRBJ2-2
clone_size: -
d_call: -
cdr3_length: 17
v_call: TRBV6-1
cdr3_nt: TGTGCCAGCAGTGAAGATGGGGGCGCCGCGAACACCGGGGAGCTGTTTTTT
cdr3_aa: CASSEDGGAANTGELFF

j_call: TRBJ2-6
clone_size: -
d_call: -
cdr3_length: 14
v_call: TRBV7-9
cdr3_nt: TGTGCCAGCTCCCCTAAGACTGGGGCCAACGTCCTGACTTTC
cdr3_aa: CASSPKTGANVLTF